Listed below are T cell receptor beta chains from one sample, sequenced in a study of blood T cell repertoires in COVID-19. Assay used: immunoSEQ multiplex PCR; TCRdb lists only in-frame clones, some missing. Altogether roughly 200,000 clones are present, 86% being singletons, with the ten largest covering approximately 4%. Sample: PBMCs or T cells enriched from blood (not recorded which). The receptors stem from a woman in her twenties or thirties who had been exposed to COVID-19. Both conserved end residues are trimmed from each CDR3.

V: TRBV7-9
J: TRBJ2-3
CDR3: ASSSGADTDTQY

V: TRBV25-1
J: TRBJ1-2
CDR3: ASTGTGRFYGYT

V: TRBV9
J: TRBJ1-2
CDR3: ASSVSQREWGGYT

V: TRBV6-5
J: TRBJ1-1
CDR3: ASSYSSLLNTEAF

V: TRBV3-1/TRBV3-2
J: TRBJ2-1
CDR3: ASSLTDYNEQF

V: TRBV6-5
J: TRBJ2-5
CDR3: ASSYGGGARETQY

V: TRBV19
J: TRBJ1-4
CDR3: ASSSRDRGEKLF

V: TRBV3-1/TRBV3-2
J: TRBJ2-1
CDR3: ASSQDLTSGGAGQF

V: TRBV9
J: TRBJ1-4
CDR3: ASSVGISGGDEKLF

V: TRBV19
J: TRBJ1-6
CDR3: ASLGLQDGSPLH

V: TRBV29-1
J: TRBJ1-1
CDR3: SVRPGTEAF

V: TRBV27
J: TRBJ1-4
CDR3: ASSQRTTGRKTTNEKLF

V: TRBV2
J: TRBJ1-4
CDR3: ASSGSQINEKLF

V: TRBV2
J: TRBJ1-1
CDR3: ASSGRGMNTEAF

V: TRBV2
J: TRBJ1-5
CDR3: ASSHPGQGLFFSNQPQH

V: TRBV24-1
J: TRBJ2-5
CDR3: ATSAGGIQETQY

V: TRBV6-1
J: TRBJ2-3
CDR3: ASSDPVSGGVTDTQY

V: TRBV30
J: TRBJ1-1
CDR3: AWSKEPRAVGEAF

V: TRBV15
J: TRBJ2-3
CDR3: ATRGLEATDTQY

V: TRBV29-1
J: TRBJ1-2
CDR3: SVGTGGDYGYT

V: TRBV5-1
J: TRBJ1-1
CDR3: ASRRSGGPNTEAF

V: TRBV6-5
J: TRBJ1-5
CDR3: ASTAGGMSQPQH

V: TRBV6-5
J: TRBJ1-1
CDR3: ASSYPGYMNTEAF

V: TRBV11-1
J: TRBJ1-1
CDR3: ASSLGTENTEAF

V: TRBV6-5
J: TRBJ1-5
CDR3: ASRSRPGNQPQH

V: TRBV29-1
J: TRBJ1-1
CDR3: SVGTGASTEAF

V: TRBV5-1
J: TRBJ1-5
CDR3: ASSSDGQPNQPQH

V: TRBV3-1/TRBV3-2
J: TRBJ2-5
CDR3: ASSQAPGTRQETQY

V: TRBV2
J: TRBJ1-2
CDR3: ASTRDRGVVGYT

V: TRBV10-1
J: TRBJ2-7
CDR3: ASGERNLVGCEQY

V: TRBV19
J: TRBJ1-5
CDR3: ASSPSINQPQH

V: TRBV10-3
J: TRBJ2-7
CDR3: AISLDRGAYEQY

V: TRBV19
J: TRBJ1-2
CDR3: ASSTGTGEDYGYT

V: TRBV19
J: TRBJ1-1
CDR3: ASSGRTLISNMNTEAF

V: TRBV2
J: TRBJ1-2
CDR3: ASIPSQAGGGYT

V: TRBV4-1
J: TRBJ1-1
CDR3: ASSLGQVLMNTEAF

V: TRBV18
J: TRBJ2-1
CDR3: ASSPAGYEGNEQF

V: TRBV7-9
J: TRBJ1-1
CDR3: ASSSSRGMNTEAF

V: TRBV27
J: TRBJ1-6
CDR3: ASSLLAARNSPLH

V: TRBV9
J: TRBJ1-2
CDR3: ASSAQGAGGYT

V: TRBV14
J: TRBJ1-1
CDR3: ASSQDASTRDNPWANTEAF

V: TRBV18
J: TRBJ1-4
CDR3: ASSPDRNEKLF

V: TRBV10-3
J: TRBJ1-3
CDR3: AISDGKNSGNTIY

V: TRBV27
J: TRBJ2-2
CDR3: ASSWGRGELF

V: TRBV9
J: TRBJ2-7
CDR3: ASSLSGDPYEQY

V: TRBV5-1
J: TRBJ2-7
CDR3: ASSLGDYEQY

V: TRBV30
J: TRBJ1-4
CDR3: ASTREGTGATNEKLF

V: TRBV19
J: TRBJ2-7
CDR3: ASSELGQTASYEQY

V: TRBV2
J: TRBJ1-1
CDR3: ASSDAGRGTEAF

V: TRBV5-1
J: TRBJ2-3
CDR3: ASSSSARTDTQY

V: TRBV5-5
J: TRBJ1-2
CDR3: ASSLGTANYGYT

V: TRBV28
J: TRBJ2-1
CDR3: ASSLTVNEQF

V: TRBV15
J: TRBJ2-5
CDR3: ATSRISGGAETQY

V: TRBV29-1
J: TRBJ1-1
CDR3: SVNQGGTEAF

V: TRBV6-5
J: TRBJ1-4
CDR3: ASRGQGLSEKLF

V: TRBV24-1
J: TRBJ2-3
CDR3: ATSGAARGTDTQY

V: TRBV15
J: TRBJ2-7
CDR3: ATSRDGQGTYEQY